This record looks at one T cell receptor beta chain sequence and its context. The entry originates in a study of T cell changes during pregnancy in multiple sclerosis. CDR3 size: 14 residues. The germline CDR1 and CDR2 sequences are SQVTM and ANQGSEA. V trimming: 7 bases; J trimming: 4 bases; junction bases outside the gene matches: 10. Profiled with immunoSEQ multiplex PCR; TCRdb holds only in-frame clones, not every one. Here the sample spans tens of thousands of clones, about 91% being singletons. The specimen was CD4+ T cells from peripheral blood mononuclear cells, collected in the first trimester of pregnancy. This TCR came from a female donor with multiple sclerosis, enrolled in a pregnancy study. The chain joins TRBV29-1 to TRBJ2-7; the match to TRBD2 covers 10 bases. In nucleotides, the CDR3 is TGCAGCGCGGAGTCGAGGACTAGCGGATACGAGCAGTACTTC. Protein sequence: CSAESRTSGYEQYF.